This TCR beta chain appears in the sequencing data of a study of identical twins. This clonotype was recorded a few times. Its target is unknown. Study observations and caveats: The analysis was cross-sectional rather than longitudinal within donors. When twins shared out-of-frame alpha sequences, those sequences had excess low generation probability.

TCRdb re-called the 5' RACE reads through MiXCR, storing one row per CDR3 protein. The table lists around 1.7 million distinct CDR3 sequences, about 32% of them singletons. Germline CDR1 reads ENHRY; CDR2 reads SYGVKD. Trimming at V came to 0 bases and at J to 6 bases, leaving 3 bases not matched to a gene. CDR3 length: 16 residues. The sequenced sample was cord blood. The V gene is TRBV10-3, the J gene TRBJ2-3, with 13 bases matching TRBD2. This sequence was found in a newborn girl in good health. The CDR3 nucleotides read TGTGCCATCAGTGAGTCGACTAGCGGGAGGTTGGATACGCAGTATTTT. Translated: CAISESTSGRLDTQYF.